This T cell receptor (beta chain) was captured by sequencing in a study of T cell repertoires in cytomegalovirus infection. Notes on the study in general: Of the TCR beta families, the public ones yielded a cumulative frequency that identified carriers of CMV plus the relevant HLA.

This clonotype occurred many times. Its antigen is as yet unknown. CDR1 and CDR2 (germline): SEHNR, FQNEAQ (reference sequence). With 2 bases removed from V and 6 bases from J, the gap between germline ends came to 13 bases. The CDR3 has 14 residues. TCRdb analysed the reads with MiXCR anew, one entry per CDR3 protein. This table has about 770,000 distinct CDR3 sequences, about 27% appearing once. This chain joins TRBV7-9 and TRBJ1-2; D is undetermined. The sequence was obtained from a human donor in good health (CMV status not recorded). Some clones in this sample may be carry-over from other donors' samples. Sample: cultured CD8+ T cells from PBMCs, taken from culture after CMV antigen stimulation. The CDR3 DNA is TGTGCCAGCAGCTTATTTGAGAAATGGAATGGCTACACCTTC. This gives the protein CASSLFEKWNGYTF.